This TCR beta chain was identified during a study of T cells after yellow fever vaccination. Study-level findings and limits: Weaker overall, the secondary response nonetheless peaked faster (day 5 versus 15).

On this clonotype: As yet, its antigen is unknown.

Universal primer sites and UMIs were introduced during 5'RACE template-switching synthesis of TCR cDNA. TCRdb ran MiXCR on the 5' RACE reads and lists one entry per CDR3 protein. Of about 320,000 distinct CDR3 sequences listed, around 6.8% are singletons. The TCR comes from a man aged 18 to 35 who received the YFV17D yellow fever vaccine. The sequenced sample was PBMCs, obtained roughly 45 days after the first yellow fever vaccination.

DNA for the CDR3: TGTGCCAGCAGAACTAACGAGGGCCCGTCAGATACGCAGTATTTT. Protein product: CASRTNEGPSDTQYF. This chain links TRBV5-6 with TRBJ2-3, with D perhaps TRBD2 (5 bases). Trimming took 5 bases from V and 4 from J, leaving 17 bases between them. CDR3 length: 15 amino acids. Germline V CDR1 and CDR2: SGHDT, YYEEEE. Looking up the rest from reference TRBV5-6 and TRBJ2-3 gives the full variable domain: DAGVTQSPTHLIKTRGQQVTLRCSPKSGHDTVSWYQQALGQGPQFIFQYYEEEERQRGNFPDRFSGHQFPNYSSELNVNALLLGDSALYLCASRTNEGPSDTQYFGPGTRLTVL.